This TCR beta chain is drawn from a study of cytomegalovirus exposure and HLA in healthy donors. This PCR relied on a set of 60 Vbeta primers and 13 Jbeta primers. Produced via immunoSEQ multiplex PCR; TCRdb's table is partial and in-frame only. Of around 190,000 clones in the sample, roughly four fifths were seen once. This CDR3 comprises 15 residues. CDR1 is SGHVS, CDR2 FNYEAQ, per germline. Trimming removed 5 bases at V and 1 base at J, with 14 bases between. This clone was found once. What it recognizes is unknown. Points from the study as a whole: Productive rates of about 90% or about 30% were seen for most TCR beta V segments in an earlier analysis. Immune exposure data for these donors was limited to CMV serostatus.

The sequence was collected from a man aged 25 to 40 in good health and CMV-seronegative. The sequenced sample was PBMCs. This chain joins TRBV7-6 and TRBJ1-1; D unresolved. This CDR3 reads CASSTLAQKNTEAFF. The CDR3 nucleotides are TGTGCCAGCAGCACCTTGGCACAGAAGAACACTGAAGCTTTCTTT. The full variable domain, in which reference TRBV7-6 and TRBJ1-1 provide the parts outside the CDR3, is GAGVSQSPRYKVTKRGQDVALRCDPISGHVSLYWYRQALGQGPEFLTYFNYEAQQDKSGLPNDRFSAERPEGSISTLTIQRTEQRDSAMYRCASSTLAQKNTEAFFGQGTRLTVV.